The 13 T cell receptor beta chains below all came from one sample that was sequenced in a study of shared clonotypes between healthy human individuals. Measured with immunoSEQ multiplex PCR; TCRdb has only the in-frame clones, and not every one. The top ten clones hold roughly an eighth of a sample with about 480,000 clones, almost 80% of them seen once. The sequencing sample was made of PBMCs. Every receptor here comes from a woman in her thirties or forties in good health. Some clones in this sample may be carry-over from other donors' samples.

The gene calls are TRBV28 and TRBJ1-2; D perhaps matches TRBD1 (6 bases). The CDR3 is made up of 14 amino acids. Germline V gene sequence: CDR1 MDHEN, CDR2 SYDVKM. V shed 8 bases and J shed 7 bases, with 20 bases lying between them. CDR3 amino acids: CASLRVQGKGGYTF. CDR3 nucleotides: TGTGCCAGCCTCCGAGTACAGGGTAAAGGTGGCTACACCTTC.

CDR3 DNA: TGTGCCAGCAGTTTTGAGCAGTACTTC. This translates into CASSFEQYF. V and J are TRBV28 and TRBJ2-7; D is undetermined. The CDR3 is 9 amino acids. The V gene lost 3 bases and the J gene lost 7 bases, with 1 base spanning the gap. Per germline, CDR1 MDHEN and CDR2 SYDVKM. Combining the CDR3 with reference TRBV28 and TRBJ2-7 gives the whole variable domain DVKVTQSSRYLVKRTGEKVFLECVQDMDHENMFWYRQDPGLGLRLIYFSYDVKMKEKGDIPEGYSVSREKKERFSLILESASTNQTSMYLCASSFEQYFGPGTRLTVT.

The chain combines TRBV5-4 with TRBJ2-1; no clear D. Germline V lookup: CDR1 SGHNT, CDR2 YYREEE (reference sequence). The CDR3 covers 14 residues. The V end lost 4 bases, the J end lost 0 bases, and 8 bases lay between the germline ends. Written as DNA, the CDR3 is TGTGCCAGCAGCCCCAGGAGCTCCTACAATGAGCAGTTCTTC. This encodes CASSPRSSYNEQFF. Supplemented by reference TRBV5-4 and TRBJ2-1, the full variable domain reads ETGVTQSPTHLIKTRGQQVTLRCSSQSGHNTVSWYQQALGQGPQFIFQYYREEENGRGNFPPRFSGLQFPNYSSELNVNALELDDSALYLCASSPRSSYNEQFFGPGTRLTVL.

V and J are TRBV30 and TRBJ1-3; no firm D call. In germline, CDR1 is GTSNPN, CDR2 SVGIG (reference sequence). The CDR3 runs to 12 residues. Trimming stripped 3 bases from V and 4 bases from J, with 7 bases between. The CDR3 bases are TGTGCCTGGAGGGAGCGGGGAAACACCATATATTTT. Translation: CAWRERGNTIYF.

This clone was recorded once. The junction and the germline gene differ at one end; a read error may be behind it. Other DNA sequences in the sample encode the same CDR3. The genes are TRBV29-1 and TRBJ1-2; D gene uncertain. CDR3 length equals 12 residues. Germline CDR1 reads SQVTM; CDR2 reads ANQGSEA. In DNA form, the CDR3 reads TGCAGCGTTGAAAGGCAGGACTACGGCTACACCTTC. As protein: CSVERQDYGYTF.

The CDR3: CASSLAPLANTGELFF. CDR3 DNA sequence: TGTGCCAGCAGCTTAGCCCCACTAGCGAACACCGGGGAGCTGTTTTTT. V is TRBV7-2 and J is TRBJ2-2, with D possibly matching TRBD2 (5 bases). Trimming took off 0 bases at V and 0 bases at J, with 8 bases between the two ends. This CDR3 comprises 16 residues. The germline V gene encodes CDR1 SGHTA and CDR2 FQGNSA.

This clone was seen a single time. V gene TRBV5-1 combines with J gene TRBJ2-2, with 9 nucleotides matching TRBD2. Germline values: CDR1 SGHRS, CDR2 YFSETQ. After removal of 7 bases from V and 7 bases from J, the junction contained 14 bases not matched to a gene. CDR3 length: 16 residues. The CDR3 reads CASLPAGGPGGGELFF. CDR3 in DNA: TGCGCCAGCCTCCCGGCGGGAGGGCCGGGTGGCGGGGAGCTGTTTTTT. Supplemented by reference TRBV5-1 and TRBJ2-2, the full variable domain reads KAGVTQTPRYLIKTRGQQVTLSCSPISGHRSVSWYQQTPGQGLQFLFEYFSETQRNKGNFPGRFSGRQFSNSRSEMNVSTLELGDSALYLCASLPAGGPGGGELFFGEGSRLTVL.

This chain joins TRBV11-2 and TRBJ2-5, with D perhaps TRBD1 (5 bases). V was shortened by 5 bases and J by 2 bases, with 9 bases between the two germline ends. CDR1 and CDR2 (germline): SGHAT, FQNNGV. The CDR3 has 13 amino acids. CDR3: CASSPRQQETQYF. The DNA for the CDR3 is TGTGCCAGCAGCCCCCGACAGCAAGAGACCCAGTACTTC.

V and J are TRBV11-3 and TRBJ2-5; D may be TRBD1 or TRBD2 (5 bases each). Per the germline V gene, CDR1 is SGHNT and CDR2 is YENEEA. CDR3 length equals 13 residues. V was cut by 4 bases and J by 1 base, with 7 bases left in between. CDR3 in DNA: TGTGCCAGCAGCTCCGGGGCCCAAGAGACCCAGTACTTC. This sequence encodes CASSSGAQETQYF.

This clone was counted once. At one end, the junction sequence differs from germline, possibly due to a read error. The CDR3 DNA sequence: TGTGCTAGCAGCTTACTGACAGGCCGAGAGACCCAGTACTTC. It codes for CASSLLTGRETQYF. J is TRBJ2-5 and V is TRBV7-7; D possibly corresponds to TRBD1 (6 bases). From germline, CDR1 is SSHAT and CDR2 FNYEAQ (reference sequence). The CDR3 spans 14 residues. The variable domain in full, with the rest retrieved from reference TRBV7-7 and TRBJ2-5, is GAGVSQSPRYKVTKRGQDVTLRCDPISSHATLYWYQQALGQGPEFLTYFNYEAQPDKSGLPSDRFSAERPEGSISTLTIQRTEQRDSAMYRCASSLLTGRETQYFGPGTRLLVL.

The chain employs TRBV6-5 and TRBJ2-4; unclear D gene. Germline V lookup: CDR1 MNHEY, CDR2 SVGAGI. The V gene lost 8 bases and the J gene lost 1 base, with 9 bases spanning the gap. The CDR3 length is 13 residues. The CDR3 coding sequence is TGTGCCAGCCAGACTGTCGCCAAAAACATTCAGTACTTC. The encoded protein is CASQTVAKNIQYF.

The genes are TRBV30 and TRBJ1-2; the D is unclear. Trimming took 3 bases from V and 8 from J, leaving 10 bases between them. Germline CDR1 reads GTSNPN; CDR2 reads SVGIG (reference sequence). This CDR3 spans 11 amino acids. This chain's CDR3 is CAWRPGRGYTF. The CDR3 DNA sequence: TGTGCCTGGAGACCAGGACGCGGCTACACCTTC.

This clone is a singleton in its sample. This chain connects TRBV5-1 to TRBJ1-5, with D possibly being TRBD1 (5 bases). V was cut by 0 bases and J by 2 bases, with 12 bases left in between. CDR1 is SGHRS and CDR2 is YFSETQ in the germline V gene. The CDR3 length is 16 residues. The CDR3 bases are TGCGCCAGCAGCTTGGGCGGATTGGGGGGCAATCAGCCCCAGCATTTT. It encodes CASSLGGLGGNQPQHF.